The 21 T cell receptor beta chains below were found in one sample sequenced in a study of post-analysis software for immune sequencing data. General observations from the study: Comparison of patients with controls showed five TRBV segments more frequent in patients, TRBV5-6, TRBV5-1 and TRBV20-1 among them.

Built from TCR beta cDNA, the libraries had unique molecular identifiers in them. TCRdb ran MiXCR on the PCR reads and lists one entry per CDR3 protein. This sample yields 400,000 to 500,000 distinct CDR3 sequences, of which 30% to 45% are seen a single time; approximately 7.6% belongs to the top ten. No antigen has been assigned to these receptors. Sequencing was done on a sample of blood. Receptors were obtained from a girl aged 2 to 10 with multiple sclerosis.

There are a few counts of this clonotype. The chain recombines TRBV4-1 with TRBJ2-7; D not certain. This CDR3 contains 13 residues. Germline-derived CDR1 and CDR2 are MGHRA and YSYEKL. V lost 4 bases, J lost 2 bases, and 9 bases lay in between. The CDR3 protein is CASSPILTYEQYF. The CDR3 DNA sequence: TGCGCCAGCAGCCCGATCCTCACCTACGAGCAGTACTTC.

This chain uses TRBV20-1 with TRBJ2-4; 9 bases map to TRBD2. The junction had 16 bases not matched to a gene; V was cut back by 5 bases and J by 8 bases. The CDR3 is 16 amino acids. The germline CDR1 and CDR2 sequences are DFQATT and SNEGSKA (reference sequence). DNA for the CDR3: TGCAGTGCTCGGAGGGGTAGCGGGGGCCGTGGACACATTCAGTACTTC. Translation: CSARRGSGGRGHIQYF.

The genes are TRBV6-6 and TRBJ2-1; the match to TRBD2 covers 11 bases. This CDR3 is 13 amino acids long. V shed 6 bases, J shed 8 bases, and the junction held 3 bases outside the gene matches. The germline V gene encodes CDR1 MNHNY and CDR2 SVGAGI (reference sequence). The CDR3 reads CASRLAGGHEQFF. Here the CDR3 DNA reads TGTGCCAGCAGGCTAGCGGGAGGCCATGAGCAGTTCTTC.

This clonotype was counted a few times. This chain uses TRBV5-5 with TRBJ1-2, with D possibly matching TRBD1 (6 bases). CDR1 is SGHKS and CDR2 is YYEKEE in the germline V gene (reference sequence). V was trimmed by 2 bases and J by 5 bases, leaving 10 bases between them. This CDR3 spans 13 amino acids. The DNA for the CDR3 is TGTGCCAGCAGCTTCTGGACAGAATATGGCTACACCTTC. As protein: CASSFWTEYGYTF. Together with reference TRBV5-5 and TRBJ1-2, the CDR3 gives the full variable domain: DAGVTQSPTHLIKTRGQQVTLRCSPISGHKSVSWYQQVLGQGPQFIFQYYEKEERGRGNFPDRFSARQFPNYSSELNVNALLLGDSALYLCASSFWTEYGYTFGSGTRLTVV.

This clonotype was detected a few times. This chain uses TRBV6-2 or TRBV6-3 with TRBJ2-7; 7 bases agree with TRBD1. V trimming: 5 bases; J trimming: 3 bases; junction bases outside the gene matches: 4. Per the germline V gene, CDR1 is MNHEY and CDR2 is SVGEGT. The CDR3 spans 13 residues. The CDR3 sequence: CASSRRTGYEQYF. CDR3 nucleotide sequence: TGTGCCAGCAGTCGAAGGACAGGCTACGAGCAGTACTTC.

This sequence joins TRBV5-6 and TRBJ2-5; D may be TRBD1 or TRBD2 (5 bases each). CDR1 SGHDT and CDR2 YYEEEE come from the germline V gene. Trimming took 0 bases from V and 4 from J, leaving 13 bases between them. The length of the CDR3 is 15 residues. The CDR3 reads CASSLVSRGRETQYF. The CDR3 nucleotides are TGTGCCAGCAGCTTGGTCAGCCGGGGACGAGAGACCCAGTACTTC.

This clonotype has just a few counts. V usage is TRBV20-1 and J usage is TRBJ2-3; TRBD1 might be the D (6 bases). The CDR3 spans 13 residues. Germline CDR1 and CDR2: DFQATT and SNEGSKA (reference sequence). V was cut by 7 bases and J by 2 bases, with 13 bases left in between. Here the CDR3 reads CSGIRGPTDTQYF. The CDR3 coding sequence is TGCAGTGGTATCAGGGGCCCCACAGATACGCAGTATTTT.

The chain combines TRBV10-2 with TRBJ2-7; TRBD2 agrees at 8 bases. V gave up 3 bases and J gave up 2 bases; unmatched junction bases: 9. CDR1 and CDR2 (germline): WSHSY, SAAADI. This CDR3 region has 16 residues. The CDR3 loop reads CASSDVRGGYPYEQYF. The DNA of the CDR3 is TGCGCCAGCAGTGATGTCCGGGGGGGGTATCCCTACGAGCAGTACTTC.

V usage is TRBV4-2 and J usage is TRBJ2-3; no clear D. The germline gives CDR1 LGHNA, CDR2 YNFKEQ. The CDR3 runs 17 residues. V lost 0 bases, J lost 0 bases, and 13 bases lay in between. The CDR3 DNA is TGTGCCAGCAGCCAAGAAGTCTCTGTGTCTAGCACAGATACGCAGTATTTT. Its protein is CASSQEVSVSSTDTQYF.

The V gene is TRBV20-1, the J gene TRBJ2-5; TRBD2 agrees at 8 bases. The CDR3 contains 16 residues. Germline CDR1 and CDR2: DFQATT and SNEGSKA (reference sequence). Trimming took 0 bases from V and 11 from J; bases not matched to a gene: 17. The CDR3 reads CSARDFGSSGYNEQYF. Written as DNA, the CDR3 is TGCAGTGCTAGAGATTTCGGGTCTAGCGGGTACAATGAGCAGTACTTC.

The rearrangement links TRBV20-1 to TRBJ2-7, with D possibly being TRBD2 (6 bases). In germline, CDR1 is DFQATT, CDR2 SNEGSKA (reference sequence). The V gene lost 6 bases and the J gene lost 2 bases, with 20 bases spanning the gap. The CDR3 is made up of 15 amino acids. Here the CDR3 reads CSARKPGLKAYEQYF. The CDR3 nucleotides read TGCAGTGCCAGGAAGCCGGGACTGAAAGCCTACGAGCAGTACTTC.

This clonotype appeared a few times. V usage is TRBV28 and J usage is TRBJ2-3, with 7 bases identical to TRBD1. In germline, CDR1 is MDHEN, CDR2 SYDVKM. There are 16 residues in the CDR3. Unmatched junction bases numbered 6, after V lost 3 bases and J lost 0 bases. CDR3 DNA sequence: TGTGCCAGCAGTTTCGGGACAGTTATTAGCACAGATACGCAGTATTTT. This translates into CASSFGTVISTDTQYF.

This chain uses TRBV20-1 with TRBJ1-2, with D possibly TRBD1 on 5 matching bases. The CDR3 has 14 amino acids. Trimming removed 4 bases from V and 4 bases from J, with 16 bases in between. Per the germline V gene, CDR1 is DFQATT and CDR2 is SNEGSKA (reference sequence). The CDR3 loop is CSATQPGPPYGYTF. The CDR3 DNA sequence: TGCAGTGCTACCCAACCGGGACCGCCCTATGGCTACACCTTC.

This clonotype was found a few times. The chain employs TRBV25-1 and TRBJ2-4, with a weak D call TRBD2 (5 bases). This CDR3 region has 16 residues. Looked up from germline, CDR1 is MGHDK and CDR2 is SYGVNS. The germline V and J ends were trimmed by 6 bases and 0 bases, with 15 bases remaining between them. This chain's CDR3 is CASRPSSGIAKNIQYF. The CDR3 region has the DNA TGTGCCAGCAGGCCATCAAGCGGTATAGCCAAAAACATTCAGTACTTC.

V gene TRBV6-1 combines with J gene TRBJ1-2; no firm D call. Germline loops: CDR1 MNHNS, CDR2 SASEGT. The CDR3 spans 13 residues. Trimming cost V 6 bases and J 2 bases, with 10 bases left between them. As DNA, the CDR3 is TGTGCCAGCAGGCCACAGCTGAACTATGGCTACACCTTC. Translated: CASRPQLNYGYTF.

V usage is TRBV29-1 and J usage is TRBJ2-1, with 9 bases fitting TRBD2. The CDR3 is made up of 15 amino acids. Germline V lookup: CDR1 SQVTM, CDR2 ANQGSEA. With V trimmed by 7 bases and J by 9 bases, 16 bases remained unmatched. DNA for the CDR3: TGCAGCGCCGCGAGGCCCGCGGGAGGGCCAGGTGAGCAGTTCTTC. Translated, it gives CSAARPAGGPGEQFF.

This clonotype was seen once. The chain has TRBV4-2 and TRBJ1-5; 8 positions match TRBD1. The CDR3 has 15 residues. Per the germline V gene, CDR1 is LGHNA and CDR2 is YNFKEQ. V was pared by 0 bases and J by 7 bases, with 5 bases of the junction left unmatched. The CDR3 nucleotides are TGTGCCAGCAGCCAAGATGGTCAGGGGGCACAGCCCCAGCATTTT. This translates into CASSQDGQGAQPQHF.

As regards this clonotype: One base away lies a much larger clone, so this may be a sequencing read error. This chain links TRBV25-1 with TRBJ1-1; D remains unclear. This CDR3 comprises 14 residues. The germline gives CDR1 MGHDK, CDR2 SYGVNS. CDR3 sequence reads: CTSSERLANTEAFF. As DNA, the CDR3 is TGTACCAGCAGTGAACGTCTGGCGAACACTGAAGCTTTCTTT. Variable domain in full (rest from reference TRBV25-1 and TRBJ1-1): EADIYQTPRYLVIGTGKKITLECSQTMGHDKMYWYQQDPGMELHLIHYSYGVNSTEKGDLSSESTVSRIRTEHFPLTLESARPSHTSQYLCTSSERLANTEAFFGQGTRLTVV.

This clonotype has more than one count but fewer than ten. The CDR3 DNA follows: TGCGCCAGCAGCTTGGGCCAGGGACTCACCTTCGTCGAGCAGTACTTC. Encoded protein: CASSLGQGLTFVEQYF. The chain has TRBV5-1 and TRBJ2-7, with D perhaps TRBD2 (6 bases). This CDR3 contains 16 residues. V lost 0 bases and J 6 bases, leaving 19 bases between the germline ends. Germline loops: CDR1 SGHRS, CDR2 YFSETQ.

This clonotype turned up a few times. V usage is TRBV12-3 or TRBV12-4 and J usage is TRBJ1-2; tentative D call: TRBD1 (5 bases). V was shortened by 8 bases and J by 4 bases, with 17 bases between the two germline ends. This CDR3 is built from 14 residues. This CDR3 is CASATQRGVYGYTF. In nucleotides, the CDR3 is TGTGCCAGCGCCACTCAAAGGGGAGTCTATGGCTACACCTTC.

The table lists this clonotype with a few counts. One junction end disagrees with the germline gene, perhaps due to a read error. The genes are TRBV12-3 or TRBV12-4 and TRBJ2-5, with 9 bases matching TRBD1. The CDR3 consists of 16 residues. CDR3 nucleotide sequence: TGTGCCCGCAGTCCAGGGACAGGGCGTTTTACGGAGACCCAGTACTTC. Amino acid sequence: CARSPGTGRFTETQYF.